The present TCR beta chain was sequenced within a study of T cells after yellow fever vaccination (dated by TCRdb to the late 2010s). The study in broad terms: Libraries from fractions with low cell numbers were prepared with the SMART-Seq v4 Ultra Low Input RNA kit. Two healthy male donors made up the cohort, one aged 18 to 29 years and the other aged 30 to 40 years. Blood was collected at multiple timepoints before and after primary and secondary immunization, and bulk PBMC replicates and cell subsets were isolated. To follow T-cell clones before and after primary and booster YFV17D yellow fever vaccination, bulk TCR alpha and beta repertoires were sequenced over time. General study outcomes and caveats: The study included only two donors, which limits how far the findings can be generalized. After the booster, most clones that had expanded after primary vaccination were detected again (approximately 95% of CD4 and around 88% of CD8), suggesting broad maintenance of memory. Computational filtering was required because FACS-sorted repertoires could contain abundant contaminating clonotypes from the bulk population. A small share of clonotypes occurred in both CD4 and CD8 compartments, likely arising from convergent recombination. Compared with the primary T-cell response, the secondary T-cell response was weaker but faster, peaking on day 5 rather than day 15.

The CDR3 runs 13 residues from the cysteine to the phenylalanine. Only the CDR3 portion is preserved as DNA: 39 bases, with reading frame beginning at the first base. V loses 4 bases of germline sequence and J loses 8 bases, and the interval between the two ends is 15 bases. As encoded in the germline V gene (reference sequence), CDR1 is SGHKS while CDR2 is YYEKEE. Interpreted using the paper, the treatment or condition label stands for: live attenuated yellow fever vaccine strain. At each blood-draw timepoint, two biological replicates of bulk PBMCs were obtained. PBMCs were isolated from peripheral blood using a standard Ficoll-Paque protocol. TriZol was used to extract RNA from bulk PBMCs, from CD4 and CD8 fractions, and from dextramer-positive and dextramer-negative fractions. TCR cDNA was synthesized by 5'RACE template switching, which introduced a universal primer site and unique molecular identifiers. Priming of cDNA synthesis was performed from both the TCR alpha and TCR beta constant segments. Libraries were amplified in two PCR steps, with sample barcodes and sequencing adapters added in the second step. Sequencing of libraries was done on Illumina HiSeq 2500 (2x100 bp) or NovaSeq (2x150 bp). The original methods were these. MIGEC was used to demultiplex reads and collapse the reads into UMI consensus sequences, and MiXCR was used for V(D)J alignment. Clonotypes responding to the vaccine were identified with edgeR on replicate PBMC samples, with the criteria of FDR below 0.01 and a log2 fold change above 5 up to day 15. Bulk clonotypes were assigned CD4 or CD8 identity according to which sequenced CD4 or CD8 repertoire held them at higher abundance. The public reads were run again by TCRdb, first through fastp at Q25 and then through MiXCR, and only productive beta chains were kept. Rows are combined by CDR3 protein, so each entry shows the most common genes and DNA. The V and J calls and clone size come from TCRdb's table, not from the authors' own analysis. This sample is represented by 300,000 to 450,000 distinct CDR3 sequences; roughly 6.2% of them were singletons. The ten largest make up over 14% of the sample.

This clonotype was found many times. Its antigen has not been determined. Base quality data are lacking; no much larger clone is found one base away. This TCR came from a young man who received the YFV17D yellow fever vaccine. This chain is built from TRBV5-5 and TRBJ1-2; a tentative D match to TRBD1 spans 6 bases. Specimen: PBMCs, collected 5 days after the yellow fever booster vaccination. The CDR3 here reads CASSENRVQGYTF. The nucleotides read TGTGCCAGCAGCGAGAACAGGGTCCAAGGCTACACCTTC.